A selection of T cell receptor beta chains follows, all from one sample in a study of blood T cell repertoires in COVID-19. The assay was immunoSEQ multiplex PCR, and TCRdb's table has in-frame clones only and misses some. The data show about 260,000 clones, around 84% seen once. Sequencing used peripheral blood. Receptors originate from a man in his 60s with acute or convalescent COVID-19. Both conserved end residues are part of each CDR3. A D gene is named only where the DNA matches it firmly. For some rows the clone size is stated as once, few or many, or as a class when expanded; others skip it.

clone size: once; V gene: TRBV5-4; J gene: TRBJ2-3; D gene: TRBD2; CDR3 protein: CASSLITSGGDTQYF; CDR3 DNA: TGTGCCAGCAGCTTGATCACTAGCGGGGGGGATACGCAGTATTTT
clone size: once; V gene: TRBV7-2; J gene: TRBJ1-2; D gene: TRBD1; CDR3 protein: CASSPRGTGVNGYTF; CDR3 DNA: TGTGCCAGCAGCCCCCGCGGGACAGGGGTTAATGGCTACACCTTC
clone size: few; V gene: TRBV5-1; J gene: TRBJ1-1; D gene: NA; CDR3 protein: CASSLETGRNTEAFF; CDR3 DNA: TGCGCCAGCAGCTTGGAGACAGGTCGCAACACTGAAGCTTTCTTT
clone size: NA; V gene: TRBV7-8; J gene: TRBJ1-6; D gene: TRBD1; CDR3 protein: CASSYRGTGANSPLHF; CDR3 DNA: TGTGCCAGCAGCTACCGGGGGACAGGGGCTAATTCACCCCTCCACTTT
clone size: NA; V gene: TRBV4-1; J gene: TRBJ2-4; D gene: NA; CDR3 protein: CASREGIRSKNIQYF; CDR3 DNA: TGCGCCAGCAGGGAGGGAATTCGTTCCAAAAACATTCAGTACTTC
clone size: NA; V gene: TRBV6-5; J gene: TRBJ1-2; D gene: NA; CDR3 protein: CASRPTGSQGGYTF; CDR3 DNA: TGTGCCAGCAGGCCTACCGGGAGCCAGGGTGGCTACACCTTC
clone size: NA; V gene: TRBV30; J gene: TRBJ1-2; D gene: NA; CDR3 protein: CAWAPQGNYGYTF; CDR3 DNA: TGTGCCTGGGCCCCCCAGGGGAACTATGGCTACACCTTC
clone size: NA; V gene: TRBV2; J gene: TRBJ1-1; D gene: NA; CDR3 protein: CASSRDTNTEAFF; CDR3 DNA: TGTGCCAGCAGTCGGGACACCAACACTGAAGCTTTCTTT
clone size: NA; V gene: TRBV18; J gene: TRBJ1-1; D gene: NA; CDR3 protein: CASSPAREEAFF; CDR3 DNA: TGTGCCAGCTCACCGGCCCGGGAGGAAGCTTTCTTT
clone size: few; V gene: TRBV4-1; J gene: TRBJ1-4; D gene: NA; CDR3 protein: CASSHLGEKVFF; CDR3 DNA: TGCGCCAGCAGCCACTTAGGGGAAAAAGTGTTTTTT
clone size: NA; V gene: TRBV6-5; J gene: TRBJ2-7; D gene: NA; CDR3 protein: CASSPGLGSYEQYF; CDR3 DNA: TGTGCCAGCAGTCCAGGACTGGGTTCGTACGAGCAGTACTTC
clone size: NA; V gene: TRBV14; J gene: TRBJ2-3; D gene: TRBD2; CDR3 protein: CASSQLAGATDTQYF; CDR3 DNA: TGTGCCAGCAGCCAGCTAGCGGGAGCCACAGATACGCAGTATTTT
clone size: NA; V gene: TRBV5-8; J gene: TRBJ2-1; D gene: NA; CDR3 protein: CASSLGQATYNEQFF; CDR3 DNA: TGTGCCAGCAGCTTGGGGCAGGCCACCTACAATGAGCAGTTCTTC
clone size: once; V gene: TRBV29-1; J gene: TRBJ1-1; D gene: NA; CDR3 protein: CSVVKDPTPKNTEAFF; CDR3 DNA: TGCAGCGTCGTTAAAGACCCGACTCCTAAGAACACTGAAGCTTTCTTT
clone size: NA; V gene: TRBV7-2; J gene: TRBJ1-4; D gene: TRBD1; CDR3 protein: CASSLRGTVNEKLFF; CDR3 DNA: TGTGCCAGCAGCCTACGCGGGACAGTTAATGAAAAACTGTTTTTT
clone size: few; V gene: TRBV11-3; J gene: TRBJ2-1; D gene: NA; CDR3 protein: CASTPGGPNNEQFF; CDR3 DNA: TGTGCCAGCACACCAGGGGGGCCGAACAATGAGCAGTTCTTC
clone size: NA; V gene: TRBV5-1; J gene: TRBJ2-5; D gene: TRBD1; CDR3 protein: CASSRLDRAQETQYF; CDR3 DNA: TGCGCCAGCAGCCGGCTGGACAGGGCCCAAGAGACCCAGTACTTC
clone size: NA; V gene: TRBV29-1; J gene: TRBJ2-7; D gene: TRBD2; CDR3 protein: CSVGLGTSGREQYF; CDR3 DNA: TGCAGCGTTGGGCTGGGGACTAGCGGGAGAGAGCAGTACTTC
clone size: NA; V gene: TRBV3-1/TRBV3-2; J gene: TRBJ2-3; D gene: NA; CDR3 protein: CASSQDPAGLRSSTDTQYF; CDR3 DNA: TGTGCCAGCAGCCAAGATCCGGCAGGTCTCCGATCTAGCACAGATACGCAGTATTTT
clone size: NA; V gene: TRBV13; J gene: TRBJ1-4; D gene: NA; CDR3 protein: CASSRHDSEKLFF; CDR3 DNA: TGTGCCAGCAGCCGCCACGACTCGGAAAAACTGTTTTTT
clone size: few; V gene: TRBV18; J gene: TRBJ2-5; D gene: TRBD1; CDR3 protein: CASTTGGSETQYF; CDR3 DNA: TGTGCCAGCACGACAGGGGGCAGCGAGACCCAGTACTTC
clone size: NA; V gene: TRBV4-3; J gene: TRBJ2-1; D gene: NA; CDR3 protein: CASSQELPGIEQFF; CDR3 DNA: TGCGCCAGCAGCCAAGAACTACCGGGGATTGAGCAGTTCTTC
clone size: NA; V gene: TRBV4-3; J gene: TRBJ2-1; D gene: NA; CDR3 protein: CASSHSSMEDRYNEQFF; CDR3 DNA: TGCGCCAGCAGCCATTCCAGCATGGAGGATCGCTACAATGAGCAGTTCTTC
clone size: once; V gene: TRBV29-1; J gene: TRBJ2-3; D gene: TRBD1; CDR3 protein: CSVEGPRPKPGTGDGYTDTQYF; CDR3 DNA: TGCAGCGTTGAAGGCCCCCGTCCCAAACCCGGGACAGGGGATGGGTACACAGATACGCAGTATTTT
clone size: NA; V gene: TRBV3-1/TRBV3-2; J gene: TRBJ2-7; D gene: NA; CDR3 protein: CASSHRDTTYEQYF; CDR3 DNA: TGTGCCAGCAGCCACCGGGACACGACCTACGAGCAGTACTTC
clone size: NA; V gene: TRBV28; J gene: TRBJ1-1; D gene: NA; CDR3 protein: CASSLGTPKAFF; CDR3 DNA: TGTGCCAGCAGTTTGGGGACACCCAAAGCTTTCTTT
clone size: NA; V gene: TRBV30; J gene: TRBJ2-6; D gene: NA; CDR3 protein: CAWSQGGGGLVSGANVLTF; CDR3 DNA: TGTGCCTGGAGCCAAGGGGGGGGCGGCCTGGTGTCTGGGGCCAACGTCCTGACTTTC
clone size: NA; V gene: TRBV7-9; J gene: TRBJ2-1; D gene: NA; CDR3 protein: CAYGAAFEQFF; CDR3 DNA: TGTGCCTACGGTGCGGCCTTTGAGCAGTTCTTC
clone size: NA; V gene: TRBV11-2; J gene: TRBJ1-1; D gene: NA; CDR3 protein: CASSLGGNTEAFF; CDR3 DNA: TGTGCCAGCAGCCTCGGGGGGAACACTGAAGCTTTCTTT
clone size: once; V gene: TRBV6-5; J gene: TRBJ1-1; D gene: NA; CDR3 protein: CASRADSPRKLFF; CDR3 DNA: TGTGCCAGCAGAGCGGACAGCCCAAGGAAGCTTTTCTTT
clone size: few; V gene: TRBV7-9; J gene: TRBJ1-2; D gene: NA; CDR3 protein: CASSYQINLPYGYTF; CDR3 DNA: TGTGCCAGCAGCTACCAGATAAACCTCCCCTATGGCTACACCTTC
clone size: NA; V gene: TRBV13; J gene: TRBJ2-7; D gene: TRBD2; CDR3 protein: CASSFLGLAGGPDMSYEQYF; CDR3 DNA: TGTGCCAGCAGCTTCCTCGGACTAGCGGGAGGCCCGGATATGAGCTACGAGCAGTACTTC
clone size: NA; V gene: TRBV7-3; J gene: TRBJ1-1; D gene: TRBD1; CDR3 protein: CASSATGGGTEAFF; CDR3 DNA: TGTGCCAGCAGCGCGACAGGGGGCGGGACTGAAGCTTTCTTT
clone size: NA; V gene: TRBV7-9; J gene: TRBJ2-3; D gene: TRBD2; CDR3 protein: CASSSGTTTADTQYF; CDR3 DNA: TGTGCCAGCAGCTCCGGGACTACTACCGCAGATACGCAGTATTTT
clone size: NA; V gene: TRBV18; J gene: TRBJ2-3; D gene: NA; CDR3 protein: CASSIQDITDTQYF; CDR3 DNA: TGTGCCAGCTCCATACAAGACATCACAGATACGCAGTATTTT
clone size: NA; V gene: TRBV28; J gene: TRBJ2-7; D gene: TRBD2; CDR3 protein: CASSTSGSQGEGYEQYF; CDR3 DNA: TGTGCCAGCAGCACTAGCGGGAGCCAGGGGGAGGGCTACGAGCAGTACTTC
clone size: once; V gene: TRBV10-3; J gene: TRBJ2-2; D gene: NA; CDR3 protein: CAITRAGNTGELFF; CDR3 DNA: TGTGCCATCACGCGGGCCGGGAACACCGGGGAGCTGTTTTTT
clone size: NA; V gene: TRBV19; J gene: TRBJ1-2; D gene: NA; CDR3 protein: CASSIDSNYGYTF; CDR3 DNA: TGTGCCAGTAGTATAGACTCTAACTATGGCTACACCTTC
clone size: NA; V gene: TRBV7-8; J gene: TRBJ2-7; D gene: TRBD2; CDR3 protein: CASSLVTGGGRQYF; CDR3 DNA: TGTGCCAGCAGCTTAGTAACGGGCGGGGGACGGCAGTACTTC
clone size: NA; V gene: TRBV7-3; J gene: TRBJ2-7; D gene: TRBD2; CDR3 protein: CASSLTSGRADEQYF; CDR3 DNA: TGTGCCAGCAGCTTAACTAGCGGGAGGGCCGACGAGCAGTACTTC
clone size: NA; V gene: TRBV19; J gene: TRBJ2-7; D gene: TRBD2; CDR3 protein: CASRRTSGRSYEQYF; CDR3 DNA: TGTGCCAGTAGGCGGACTAGCGGGAGGAGCTACGAGCAGTACTTC
clone size: NA; V gene: TRBV2; J gene: TRBJ2-7; D gene: NA; CDR3 protein: CAGREAWGNEQYF; CDR3 DNA: TGTGCCGGAAGGGAGGCTTGGGGGAACGAGCAGTACTTC
clone size: once; V gene: TRBV3-1/TRBV3-2; J gene: TRBJ1-2; D gene: TRBD1; CDR3 protein: CASSHTGTGGAGYGYTF; CDR3 DNA: TGTGCCAGCAGCCATACCGGGACAGGGGGCGCTGGCTATGGCTACACCTTC
clone size: NA; V gene: TRBV6-6; J gene: TRBJ1-1; D gene: TRBD1; CDR3 protein: CASRQGLANTEAFF; CDR3 DNA: TGTGCCAGCAGACAGGGGTTAGCGAACACTGAAGCTTTCTTT
clone size: NA; V gene: TRBV19; J gene: TRBJ1-3; D gene: TRBD1; CDR3 protein: CASSIDRTGGRNTIYF; CDR3 DNA: TGTGCCAGTAGTATAGACCGGACAGGGGGCCGGAACACCATATATTTT
clone size: NA; V gene: TRBV28; J gene: TRBJ2-5; D gene: NA; CDR3 protein: CASSIRETGWAQYF; CDR3 DNA: TGTGCCAGCAGTATCCGGGAAACGGGTTGGGCCCAGTACTTC
clone size: NA; V gene: TRBV7-2; J gene: TRBJ2-7; D gene: TRBD2; CDR3 protein: CASSLTSGWSSYEQYF; CDR3 DNA: TGTGCCAGCAGCTTGACTAGCGGGTGGAGCTCCTACGAGCAGTACTTC
clone size: NA; V gene: TRBV5-5; J gene: TRBJ1-1; D gene: NA; CDR3 protein: CASSGYPGQNTEAFF; CDR3 DNA: TGTGCCAGCAGTGGCTACCCGGGACAGAACACTGAAGCTTTCTTT
clone size: NA; V gene: TRBV18; J gene: TRBJ2-2; D gene: NA; CDR3 protein: CASSPGQNTGELFF; CDR3 DNA: TGTGCCAGCTCACCGGGACAAAACACCGGGGAGCTGTTTTTT
clone size: NA; V gene: TRBV2; J gene: TRBJ2-5; D gene: TRBD1; CDR3 protein: CASVGQARQETQYF; CDR3 DNA: TGTGCCAGCGTAGGACAGGCACGCCAAGAGACCCAGTACTTC
clone size: few; V gene: TRBV30; J gene: TRBJ2-2; D gene: NA; CDR3 protein: CAWSVGGAGELFF; CDR3 DNA: TGTGCCTGGAGTGTAGGGGGAGCCGGGGAGCTGTTTTTT
clone size: many; V gene: TRBV6-5; J gene: TRBJ1-1; D gene: TRBD1; CDR3 protein: CASSWTGGHTEAFF; CDR3 DNA: TGTGCCAGCAGCTGGACAGGGGGGCACACTGAAGCTTTCTTT
clone size: NA; V gene: TRBV7-8; J gene: TRBJ1-1; D gene: NA; CDR3 protein: CASTAQGSNTEAFF; CDR3 DNA: TGTGCCAGCACCGCCCAGGGGTCTAACACTGAAGCTTTCTTT
clone size: NA; V gene: TRBV18; J gene: TRBJ2-3; D gene: TRBD2; CDR3 protein: CASSPPLPGLAELLSTDTQYF; CDR3 DNA: TGTGCCAGCTCACCACCATTACCGGGACTAGCGGAATTGCTTAGCACAGATACGCAGTATTTT